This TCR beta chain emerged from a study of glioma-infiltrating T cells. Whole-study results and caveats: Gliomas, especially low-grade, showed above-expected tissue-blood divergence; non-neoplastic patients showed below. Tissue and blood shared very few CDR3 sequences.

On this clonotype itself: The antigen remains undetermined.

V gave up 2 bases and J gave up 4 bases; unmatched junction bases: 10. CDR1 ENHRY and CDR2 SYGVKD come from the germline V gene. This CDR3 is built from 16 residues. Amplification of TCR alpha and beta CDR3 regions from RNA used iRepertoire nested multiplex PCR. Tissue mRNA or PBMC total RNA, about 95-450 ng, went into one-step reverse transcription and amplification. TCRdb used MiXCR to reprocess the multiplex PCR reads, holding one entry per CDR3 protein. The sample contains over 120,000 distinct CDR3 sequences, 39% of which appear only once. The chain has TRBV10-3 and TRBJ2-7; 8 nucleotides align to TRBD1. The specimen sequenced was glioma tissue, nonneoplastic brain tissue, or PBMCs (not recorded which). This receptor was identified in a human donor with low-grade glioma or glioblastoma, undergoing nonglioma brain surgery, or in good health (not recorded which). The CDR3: CAISEPGTGYRYEQYF. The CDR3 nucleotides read TGTGCCATCAGTGAGCCAGGGACAGGATATCGGTACGAGCAGTACTTC.